This T cell receptor (beta chain) was sequenced in a study of blood T cell repertoires in COVID-19. Method: immunoSEQ multiplex PCR; TCRdb's copy keeps in-frame clones and lacks some. The sample carries about 160,000 clones, 82% recorded once. Material for sequencing was peripheral blood. The sequence was collected from a woman in her forties with COVID-19, enrolled during active disease.

The CDR3 bases are TGTGCCAGCAGCGACAGGGCCGGGAACACTGAAGCTTTCTTT. This gives the protein CASSDRAGNTEAFF. The chain employs TRBV6-5 and TRBJ1-1, with 7 bases fitting TRBD1. CDR1 and CDR2 from the germline V gene are MNHEY and SVGAGI. Losses at the gene ends were 6 bases for V and 1 base for J; bases not matched to a gene: 5. This CDR3 has 14 amino acids.